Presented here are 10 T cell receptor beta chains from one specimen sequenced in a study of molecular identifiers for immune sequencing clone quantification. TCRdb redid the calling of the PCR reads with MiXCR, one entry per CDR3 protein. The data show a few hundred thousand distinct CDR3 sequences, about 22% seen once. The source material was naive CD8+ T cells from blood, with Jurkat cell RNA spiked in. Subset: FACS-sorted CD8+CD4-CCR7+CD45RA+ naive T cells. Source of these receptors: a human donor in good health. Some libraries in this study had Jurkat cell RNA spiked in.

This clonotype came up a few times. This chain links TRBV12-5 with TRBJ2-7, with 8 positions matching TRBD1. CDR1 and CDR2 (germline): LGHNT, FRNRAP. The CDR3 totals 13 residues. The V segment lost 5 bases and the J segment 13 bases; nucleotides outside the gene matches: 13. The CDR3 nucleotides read TGTGCTAGTGGTCCTTCCGCGGGGACAGGAATCTACTTC. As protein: CASGPSAGTGIYF.

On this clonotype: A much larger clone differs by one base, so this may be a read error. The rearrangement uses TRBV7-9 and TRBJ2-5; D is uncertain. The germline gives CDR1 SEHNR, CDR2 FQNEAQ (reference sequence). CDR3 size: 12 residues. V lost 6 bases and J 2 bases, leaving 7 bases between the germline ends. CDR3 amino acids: CASRQLQETQYF. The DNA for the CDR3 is TGTGCCAGCAGACAGCTGCAAGAGACCCAGTACTTC.

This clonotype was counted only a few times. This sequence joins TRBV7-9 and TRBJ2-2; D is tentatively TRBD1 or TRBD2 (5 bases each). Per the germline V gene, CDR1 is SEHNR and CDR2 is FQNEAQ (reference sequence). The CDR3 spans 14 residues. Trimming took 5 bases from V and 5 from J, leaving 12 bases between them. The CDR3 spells CASSLLGVTGELFF. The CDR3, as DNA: TGTGCCAGCAGCCTCTTGGGGGTTACCGGGGAGCTGTTTTTT.

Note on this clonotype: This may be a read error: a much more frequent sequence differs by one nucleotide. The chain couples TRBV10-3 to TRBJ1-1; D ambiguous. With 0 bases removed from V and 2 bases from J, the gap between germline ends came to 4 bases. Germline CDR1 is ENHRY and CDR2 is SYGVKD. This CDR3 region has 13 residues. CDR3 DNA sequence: TGTGCCATCAGTGAGTCGGATAACACTGAAGCTTTCTTT. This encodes CAISESDNTEAFF.

The CDR3 coding sequence is TGTGCCAGCAGCACCCCCGCCTACAGGGGGCCGGGGTCCTACGAGCAGTACTTC. Protein: CASSTPAYRGPGSYEQYF. The J gene is TRBJ2-7, the V gene TRBV3-1, with TRBD1 matching 9 bases. This CDR3 comprises 18 residues. After removal of 5 bases from V and 1 base from J, the junction contained 15 bases not matched to a gene. Germline CDR1 and CDR2: LGHDT and YNNKEL (reference sequence).

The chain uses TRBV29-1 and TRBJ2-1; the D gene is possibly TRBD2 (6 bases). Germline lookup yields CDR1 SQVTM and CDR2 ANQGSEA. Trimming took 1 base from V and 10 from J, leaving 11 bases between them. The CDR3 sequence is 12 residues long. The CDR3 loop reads CSVEGRRGEQFF. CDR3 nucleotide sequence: TGCAGCGTTGAAGGTCGGAGGGGCGAGCAGTTCTTC.

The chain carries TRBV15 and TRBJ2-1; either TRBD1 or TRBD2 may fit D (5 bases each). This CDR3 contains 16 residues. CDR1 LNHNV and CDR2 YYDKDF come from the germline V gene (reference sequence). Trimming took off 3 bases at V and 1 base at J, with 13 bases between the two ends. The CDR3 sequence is CATSRRGDESYNEQFF. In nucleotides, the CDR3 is TGTGCCACCAGCAGGAGAGGGGACGAGTCCTACAATGAGCAGTTCTTC. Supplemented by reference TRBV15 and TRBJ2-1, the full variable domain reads DAMVIQNPRYQVTQFGKPVTLSCSQTLNHNVMYWYQQKSSQAPKLLFHYYDKDFNNEADTPDNFQSRRPNTSFCFLDIRSPGLGDTAMYLCATSRRGDESYNEQFFGPGTRLTVL.

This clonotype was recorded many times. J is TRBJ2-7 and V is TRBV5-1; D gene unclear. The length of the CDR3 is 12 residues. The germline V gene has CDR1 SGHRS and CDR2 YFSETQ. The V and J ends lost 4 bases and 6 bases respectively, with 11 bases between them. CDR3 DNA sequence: TGCGCCAGCAGCCCAGAAGGTAGCGAGCAGTACTTC. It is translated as CASSPEGSEQYF. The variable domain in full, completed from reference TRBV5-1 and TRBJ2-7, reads KAGVTQTPRYLIKTRGQQVTLSCSPISGHRSVSWYQQTPGQGLQFLFEYFSETQRNKGNFPGRFSGRQFSNSRSEMNVSTLELGDSALYLCASSPEGSEQYFGPGTRLTVT.

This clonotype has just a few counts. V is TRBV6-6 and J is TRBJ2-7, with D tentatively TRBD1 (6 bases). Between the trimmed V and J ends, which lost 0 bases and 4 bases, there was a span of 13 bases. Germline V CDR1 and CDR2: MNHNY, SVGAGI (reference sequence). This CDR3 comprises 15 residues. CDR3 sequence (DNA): TGTGCCAGCAGTTACTCGCTAGACAGGAGTTACGAGCAGTACTTC. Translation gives CASSYSLDRSYEQYF.

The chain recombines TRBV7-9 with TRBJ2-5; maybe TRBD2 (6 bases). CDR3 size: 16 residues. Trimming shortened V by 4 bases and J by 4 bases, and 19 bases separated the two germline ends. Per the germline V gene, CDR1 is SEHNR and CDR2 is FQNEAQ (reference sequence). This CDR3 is CASSSRWGEPGETQYF. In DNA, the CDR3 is TGTGCCAGCAGCTCTCGTTGGGGGGAGCCGGGAGAGACCCAGTACTTC.